This T cell receptor beta chain was identified in a study of blood T cell repertoires in COVID-19. Study details: Acute and convalescent COVID-19 specimens originated in the United States, Italy and Spain. Sources were T cells, B-cell-depleted T cells, or PBMCs; the material itself was cDNA or gDNA.

CDR1 is MNHNY, CDR2 SVGAGI, per germline (reference sequence). Germline trimming cut 4 bases from V and 4 bases from J; bases unmatched to any gene: 4. CDR3 length: 14 amino acids. Authors' data handling: Amplification with reference gene primers provided the estimates of nucleated cell counts. Sequencing used immunoSEQ multiplex PCR; TCRdb keeps in-frame clones, though not all of them. The DNA gave D and trimming, while V, J and clone size come from that table. The data show about 210,000 clones, with 92% seen just once and under 1.5% held by the top ten. Sequencing was done on a sample of peripheral blood. The clonotype originates from a man between 25 and 39 years old with acute or convalescent COVID-19. The genes are TRBV6-6 and TRBJ2-7, with 10 positions matching TRBD2. The CDR3 sequence is CASSFGTSVYEQYF. The CDR3 nucleotides are TGTGCCAGCAGTTTCGGGACTAGCGTTTACGAGCAGTACTTC.